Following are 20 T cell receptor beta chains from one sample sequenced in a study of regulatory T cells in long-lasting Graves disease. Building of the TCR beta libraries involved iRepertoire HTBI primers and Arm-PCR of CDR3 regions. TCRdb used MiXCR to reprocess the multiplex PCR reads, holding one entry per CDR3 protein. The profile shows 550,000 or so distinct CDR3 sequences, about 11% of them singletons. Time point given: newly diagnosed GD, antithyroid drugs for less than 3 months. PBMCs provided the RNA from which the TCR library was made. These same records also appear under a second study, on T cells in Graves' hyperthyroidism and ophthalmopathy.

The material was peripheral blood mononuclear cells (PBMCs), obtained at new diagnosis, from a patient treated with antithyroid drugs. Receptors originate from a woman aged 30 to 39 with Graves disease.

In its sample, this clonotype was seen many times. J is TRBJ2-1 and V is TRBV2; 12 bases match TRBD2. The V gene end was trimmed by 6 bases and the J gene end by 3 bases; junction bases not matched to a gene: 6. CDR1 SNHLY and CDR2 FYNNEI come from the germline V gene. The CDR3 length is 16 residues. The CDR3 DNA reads TGTGCCAGCAGATCGACTAGCGGGAGTATCTACAATGAGCAGTTCTTC. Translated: CASRSTSGSIYNEQFF. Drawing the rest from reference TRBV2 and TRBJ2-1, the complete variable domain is EPEVTQTPSHQVTQMGQEVILRCVPISNHLYFYWYRQILGQKVEFLVSFYNNEISEKSEIFDDQFSVERPDGSNFTLKIRSTKLEDSAMYFCASRSTSGSIYNEQFFGPGTRLTVL.

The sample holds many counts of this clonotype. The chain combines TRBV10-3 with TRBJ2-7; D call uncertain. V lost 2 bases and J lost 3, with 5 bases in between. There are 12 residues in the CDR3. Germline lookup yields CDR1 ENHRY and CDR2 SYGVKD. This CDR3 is CAISEVDYEQYF. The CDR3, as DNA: TGTGCCATCAGTGAGGTGGACTACGAGCAGTACTTC.

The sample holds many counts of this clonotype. The CDR3 is CASSYRTGVSYEQYF. In DNA form, the CDR3 reads TGTGCCAGCAGTTACAGGACAGGGGTCTCCTACGAGCAGTACTTC. The chain joins TRBV6-5 to TRBJ2-7, with 9 bases aligning to TRBD1. Germline V gene sequence: CDR1 MNHEY, CDR2 SVGAGI. This CDR3 has 15 residues. Trimming took 2 bases from V and 0 from J; bases not matched to a gene: 2.

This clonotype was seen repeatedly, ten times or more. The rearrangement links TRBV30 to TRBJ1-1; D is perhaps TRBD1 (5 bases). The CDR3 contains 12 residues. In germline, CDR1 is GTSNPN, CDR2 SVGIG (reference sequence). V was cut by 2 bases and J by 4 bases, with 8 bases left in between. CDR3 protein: CAWSIGTTEAFF. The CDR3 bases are TGTGCCTGGAGTATAGGGACCACTGAAGCTTTCTTT.

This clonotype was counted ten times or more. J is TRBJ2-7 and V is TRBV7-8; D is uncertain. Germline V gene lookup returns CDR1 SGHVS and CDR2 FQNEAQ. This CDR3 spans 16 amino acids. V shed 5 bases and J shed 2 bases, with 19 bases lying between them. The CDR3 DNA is TGTGCCAGCAGCCCCCAGCAAGCCCAGGAAACCTACGAGCAGTACTTC. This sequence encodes CASSPQQAQETYEQYF.

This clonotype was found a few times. The CDR3 DNA reads TGTGCCAGCAGCGTAGTCCTAGCGGGAGTGGAGACCCAGTACTTC. This sequence encodes CASSVVLAGVETQYF. The chain uses TRBV9 and TRBJ2-5; TRBD2 matches 10 bases. Germline-derived CDR1 and CDR2 are SGDLS and YYNGEE. The CDR3 totals 15 residues. Losses at the gene ends were 0 bases for V and 5 bases for J; bases not matched to a gene: 4.

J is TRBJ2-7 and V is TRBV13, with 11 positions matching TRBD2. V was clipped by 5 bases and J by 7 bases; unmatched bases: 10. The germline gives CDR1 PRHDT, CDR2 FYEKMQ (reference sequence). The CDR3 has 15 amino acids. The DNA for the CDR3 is TGTGCCAGCAGCCCACTTAGCGGGAGGGCCGAGGAGCAGTACTTC. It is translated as CASSPLSGRAEEQYF. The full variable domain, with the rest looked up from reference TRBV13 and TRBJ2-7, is AAGVIQSPRHLIKEKRETATLKCYPIPRHDTVYWYQQGPGQDPQFLISFYEKMQSDKGSIPDRFSAQQFSDYHSELNMSSLELGDSALYFCASSPLSGRAEEQYFGPGTRLTVT.

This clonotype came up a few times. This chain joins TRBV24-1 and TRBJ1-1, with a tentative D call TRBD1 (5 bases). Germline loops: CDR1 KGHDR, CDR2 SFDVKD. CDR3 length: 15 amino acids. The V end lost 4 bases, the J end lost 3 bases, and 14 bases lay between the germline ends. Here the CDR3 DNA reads TGTGCCACCAGTGACCCATCTCGGGGGGACACTGAAGCTTTCTTT. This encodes CATSDPSRGDTEAFF.

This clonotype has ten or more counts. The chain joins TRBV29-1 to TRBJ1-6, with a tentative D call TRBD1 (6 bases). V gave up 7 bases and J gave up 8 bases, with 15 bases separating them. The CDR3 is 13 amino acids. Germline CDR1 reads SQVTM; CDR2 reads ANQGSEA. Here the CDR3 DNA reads TGCAGCGCAAAGGAGGGGGAGGATTCACCCCTCCACTTT. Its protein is CSAKEGEDSPLHF.

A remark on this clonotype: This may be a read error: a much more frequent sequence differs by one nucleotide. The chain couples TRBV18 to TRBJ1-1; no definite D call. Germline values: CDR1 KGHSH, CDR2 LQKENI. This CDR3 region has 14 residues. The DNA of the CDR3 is TGTGCCAGCTCACAAAGACTGACAAACAATGAAGCTTTCTTT. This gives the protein CASSQRLTNNEAFF. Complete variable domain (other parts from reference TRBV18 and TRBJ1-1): NAGVMQNPRHLVRRRGQEARLRCSPMKGHSHVYWYRQLPEEGLKFMVYLQKENIIDESGMPKERFSAEFPKEGPSILRIQQVVRGDSAAYFCASSQRLTNNEAFFGQGTRLTVV.

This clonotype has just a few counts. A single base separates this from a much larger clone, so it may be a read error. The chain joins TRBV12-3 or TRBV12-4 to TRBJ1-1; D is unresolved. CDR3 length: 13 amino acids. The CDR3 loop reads CASSFKMNTETFF. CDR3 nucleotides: TGTGCCAGCAGTTTTAAGATGAACACTGAAACTTTCTTT.

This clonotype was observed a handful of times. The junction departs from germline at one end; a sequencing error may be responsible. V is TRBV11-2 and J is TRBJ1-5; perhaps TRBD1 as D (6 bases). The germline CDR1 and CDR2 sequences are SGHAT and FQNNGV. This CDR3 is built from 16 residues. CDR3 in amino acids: CASSLDGRGNNQPQQF. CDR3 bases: TGTGCCAGCAGCTTAGATGGCAGGGGAAACAATCAGCCCCAGCAGTTT.

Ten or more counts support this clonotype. DNA of the CDR3: TGTGCCAGCAGTGACCCTCTAGCGGGAGGTTACAATGAGCAGTTCTTC. Translating it yields CASSDPLAGGYNEQFF. The gene calls are TRBV28 and TRBJ2-1, with TRBD2 matching over 11 bases. Trimming removed 5 bases from V and 4 bases from J; junction bases left unmatched: 7. The CDR3 length is 16 residues. The germline CDR1 and CDR2 sequences are MDHEN and SYDVKM.

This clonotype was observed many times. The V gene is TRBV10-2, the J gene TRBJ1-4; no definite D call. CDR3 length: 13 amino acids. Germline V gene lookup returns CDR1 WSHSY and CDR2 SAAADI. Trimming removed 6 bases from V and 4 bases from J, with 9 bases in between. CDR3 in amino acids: CASRVTINEKLFF. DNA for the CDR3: TGCGCCAGCAGGGTGACGATTAATGAAAAACTGTTTTTT.

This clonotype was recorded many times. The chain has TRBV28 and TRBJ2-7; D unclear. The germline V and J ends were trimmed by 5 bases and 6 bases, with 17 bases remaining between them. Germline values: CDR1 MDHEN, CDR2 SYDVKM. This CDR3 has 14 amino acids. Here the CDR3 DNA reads TGTGCCAGCAGTGAAGGAGCTTCACGGCTCGAGCAGTACTTC. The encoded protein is CASSEGASRLEQYF.

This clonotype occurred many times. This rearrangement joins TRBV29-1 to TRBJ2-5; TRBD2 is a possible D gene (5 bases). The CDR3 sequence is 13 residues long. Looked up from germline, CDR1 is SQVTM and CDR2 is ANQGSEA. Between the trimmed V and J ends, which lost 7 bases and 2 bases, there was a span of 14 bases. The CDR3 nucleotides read TGCAGCGGATCCGAGCGGACTCAAGAGACCCAGTACTTC. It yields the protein CSGSERTQETQYF.

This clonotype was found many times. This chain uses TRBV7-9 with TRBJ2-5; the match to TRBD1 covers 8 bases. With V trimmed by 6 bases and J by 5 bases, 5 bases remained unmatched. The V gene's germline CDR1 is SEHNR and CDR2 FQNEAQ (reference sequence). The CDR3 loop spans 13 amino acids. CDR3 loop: CASSPGGSETQYF. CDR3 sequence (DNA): TGTGCCAGCAGTCCAGGGGGCTCGGAGACCCAGTACTTC.

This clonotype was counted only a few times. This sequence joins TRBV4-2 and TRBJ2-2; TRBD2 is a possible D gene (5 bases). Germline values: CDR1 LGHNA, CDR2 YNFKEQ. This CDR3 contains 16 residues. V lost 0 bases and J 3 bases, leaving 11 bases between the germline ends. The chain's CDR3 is CASSQDYRLHTGELFF. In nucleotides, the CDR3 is TGTGCCAGCAGCCAAGATTATAGACTACACACCGGGGAGCTGTTTTTT.

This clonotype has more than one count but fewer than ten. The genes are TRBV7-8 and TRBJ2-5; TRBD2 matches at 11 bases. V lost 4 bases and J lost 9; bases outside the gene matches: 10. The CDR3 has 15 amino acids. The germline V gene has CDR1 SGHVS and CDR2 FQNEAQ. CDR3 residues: CASSSGLADVSAQYF. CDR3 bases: TGTGCCAGCAGCTCGGGACTAGCGGACGTTTCGGCCCAGTACTTC.

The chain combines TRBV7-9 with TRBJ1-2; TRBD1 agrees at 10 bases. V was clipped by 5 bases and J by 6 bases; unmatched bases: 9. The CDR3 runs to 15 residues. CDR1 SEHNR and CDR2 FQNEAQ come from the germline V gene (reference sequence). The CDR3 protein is CASSPGTGDINGYTF. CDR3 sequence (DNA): TGTGCCAGCAGCCCCGGGACAGGGGATATAAATGGCTACACCTTC.